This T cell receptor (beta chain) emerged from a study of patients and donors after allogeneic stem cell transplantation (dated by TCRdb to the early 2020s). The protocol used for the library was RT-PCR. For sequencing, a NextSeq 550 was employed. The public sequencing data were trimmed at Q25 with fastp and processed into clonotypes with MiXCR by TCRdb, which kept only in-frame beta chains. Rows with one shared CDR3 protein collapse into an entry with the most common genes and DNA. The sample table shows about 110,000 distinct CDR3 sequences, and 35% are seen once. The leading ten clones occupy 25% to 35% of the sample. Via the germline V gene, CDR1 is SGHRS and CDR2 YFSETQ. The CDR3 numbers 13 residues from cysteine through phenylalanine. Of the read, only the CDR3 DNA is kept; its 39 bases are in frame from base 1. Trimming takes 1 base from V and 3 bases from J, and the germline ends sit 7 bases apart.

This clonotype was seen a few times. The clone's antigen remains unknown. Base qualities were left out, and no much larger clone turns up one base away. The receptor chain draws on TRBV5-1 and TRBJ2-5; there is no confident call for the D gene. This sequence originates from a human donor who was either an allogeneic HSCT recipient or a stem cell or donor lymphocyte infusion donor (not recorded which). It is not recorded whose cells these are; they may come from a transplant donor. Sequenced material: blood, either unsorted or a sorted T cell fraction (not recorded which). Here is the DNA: TGCGCCAGCAGCTTGAGGAACAAAGAGACCCAGTACTTC. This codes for CASSLRNKETQYF.